The T cell receptor beta chain under discussion was sequenced for a study of T-cell memory formation after mild COVID-19. At least ten counts were recorded for this clonotype. Its antigen is unidentified. General study results and limits: The pre-infection memory compartment contained some responding clones, suggesting cross-reactive memory joined. The study found contracting CD4+ clones mainly in CM and EM and contracting CD8+ clones in EMRA. Second-wave clones peaking on day 37 lacked confirmed SARS-CoV-2 specificity.

Libraries for TCRalpha and TCRbeta carried sample barcodes and unique molecular identifiers via 5'RACE. One entry per CDR3 protein results from TCRdb running MiXCR on the 5' RACE reads. The sample holds 350,000 or so distinct CDR3 sequences, roughly 20% seen once. Sequenced sample: PBMCs or a T cell subset sorted from them (not recorded which). The receptor was isolated from an adult woman who had mild COVID-19 (a few samples of this study predate the infection). Cell type and time point are not known.

CDR3 amino acids: CAISDPGLASYEQYF. CDR3 in DNA: TGTGCCATCAGTGATCCGGGACTAGCGTCCTACGAGCAGTACTTC. The chain recombines TRBV10-3 with TRBJ2-7, with TRBD2 matching 10 bases. This CDR3 contains 15 residues. The germline gives CDR1 ENHRY, CDR2 SYGVKD. Unmatched junction bases numbered 3, after V lost 3 bases and J lost 1 base.